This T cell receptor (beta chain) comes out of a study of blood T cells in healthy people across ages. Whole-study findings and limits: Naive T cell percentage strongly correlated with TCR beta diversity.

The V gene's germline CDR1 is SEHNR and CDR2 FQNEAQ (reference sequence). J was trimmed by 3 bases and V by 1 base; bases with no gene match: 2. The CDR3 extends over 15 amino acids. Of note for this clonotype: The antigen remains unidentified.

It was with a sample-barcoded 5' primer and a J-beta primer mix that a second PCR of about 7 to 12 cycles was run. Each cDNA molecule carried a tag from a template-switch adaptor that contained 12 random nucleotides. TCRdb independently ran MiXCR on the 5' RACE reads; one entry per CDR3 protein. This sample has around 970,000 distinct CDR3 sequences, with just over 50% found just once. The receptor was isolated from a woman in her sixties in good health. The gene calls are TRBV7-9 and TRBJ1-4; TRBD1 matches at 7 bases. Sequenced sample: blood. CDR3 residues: CASSLVQGANEKLFF. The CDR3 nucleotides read TGTGCCAGCAGCTTAGTTCAGGGGGCTAATGAAAAACTGTTTTTT.